This entry lists 11 T cell receptor beta chains sequenced from one sample in a study of Graves' ophthalmopathy and Graves' hyperthyroidism. From RNA, the CDR3 regions of TCR beta chains were amplified and sequenced. In the first round, RT-PCR was carried out with HTBI primers, and a multiplex PCR formed the second round. Each CDR3 protein gets one entry after TCRdb re-called the multiplex PCR reads with MiXCR. The table has 150,000 to 200,000 distinct CDR3 sequences, roughly 37% seen once. The specimen was peripheral blood. All receptors derive from a woman aged 40 to 49 with Graves' ophthalmopathy.

The table lists this clonotype with many counts. V usage is TRBV6-4 and J usage is TRBJ1-6; 12 bases line up with TRBD1. Germline-derived CDR1 and CDR2 are MRHNA and SNTAGT. The CDR3 has 15 amino acids. Germline trimming cut 4 bases from V and 9 bases from J; bases unmatched to any gene: 4. CDR3 in DNA: TGTGCCAGCAGTGCCGGGACAGGGGGCGGTTCACCCCTCCACTTT. This codes for CASSAGTGGGSPLHF.

This clonotype has ten or more counts. The chain links TRBV30 to TRBJ1-1; no reliable D call. The CDR3 totals 14 residues. The V gene's germline CDR1 is GTSNPN and CDR2 SVGIG (reference sequence). V shed 5 bases and J shed 4 bases, with 17 bases lying between them. The CDR3 DNA follows: TGTGCCTGGGCCTTACTGGAGGGTCTCACTGAAGCTTTCTTT. It specifies CAWALLEGLTEAFF.

As DNA, the CDR3 is TGTGCCAGCAGCTTAGATTGGGGCTATAATTCACCCCTCCACTTT. This encodes CASSLDWGYNSPLHF. V gene TRBV7-2 combines with J gene TRBJ1-6; D not certain. Looked up from germline, CDR1 is SGHTA and CDR2 is FQGNSA. V gave up 1 base and J gave up 3 bases, with 7 bases separating them. This CDR3 is 15 amino acids long.

This clonotype showed up many times. The chain employs TRBV6-5 and TRBJ1-1, with 7 bases matching TRBD1. Germline CDR1 reads MNHEY; CDR2 reads SVGAGI. CDR3 length equals 14 residues. With 6 bases clipped from V and 3 bases from J, the junction kept 7 bases outside the gene matches. CDR3 nucleotides: TGTGCCAGCAGAAGAGGGGGCCGGGACACTGAAGCTTTCTTT. Protein: CASRRGGRDTEAFF.

This clonotype has a count of ten or more. This chain links TRBV5-1 with TRBJ1-1; tentative D call: TRBD1 (5 bases). The CDR3 is made up of 14 amino acids. CDR1 is SGHRS, CDR2 YFSETQ, per germline. V was pared by 2 bases and J by 4 bases, with 12 bases between. CDR3 nucleotide sequence: TGCGCCAGCAGCTTCGACGGGGGAATCACTGAAGCTTTCTTT. Translating gives CASSFDGGITEAFF. The whole variable domain, remainder taken from reference TRBV5-1 and TRBJ1-1, is KAGVTQTPRYLIKTRGQQVTLSCSPISGHRSVSWYQQTPGQGLQFLFEYFSETQRNKGNFPGRFSGRQFSNSRSEMNVSTLELGDSALYLCASSFDGGITEAFFGQGTRLTVV.

This clonotype was seen ten or more times. This chain links TRBV15 with TRBJ2-3, with D uncertain. The CDR3 has 12 amino acids. In germline, CDR1 is LNHNV, CDR2 YYDKDF (reference sequence). Between the trimmed V and J ends, which lost 3 bases and 2 bases, there was a span of 3 bases. CDR3 region: CATSSVTDTQYF. The CDR3 bases are TGTGCCACCAGCAGTGTCACAGATACGCAGTATTTT.

This clonotype was detected many times. The rearrangement joins TRBV20-1 to TRBJ2-7, with 7 nucleotides matching TRBD2. V lost 3 bases and J lost 5; bases outside the gene matches: 7. The CDR3 runs to 13 residues. From germline, CDR1 is DFQATT and CDR2 SNEGSKA (reference sequence). For the CDR3, the DNA is TGCAGTGCTAGTTTGTCGACTAGCCACGAGCAGTACTTC. This translates into CSASLSTSHEQYF.

This clonotype was seen more than once but under ten times. V and J are TRBV15 and TRBJ2-5; perhaps TRBD1 as D (6 bases). The CDR3 has 14 amino acids. V lost 3 bases, J lost 2 bases, and 10 bases lay in between. The germline V gene encodes CDR1 LNHNV and CDR2 YYDKDF (reference sequence). The CDR3 sequence: CATSRDDRQETQYF. As DNA, the CDR3 is TGTGCCACCAGCAGGGACGACAGGCAAGAGACCCAGTACTTC.

This clonotype has ten or more counts. The V and J genes are TRBV27 and TRBJ1-1; D might be TRBD1 (5 bases). Germline values: CDR1 MNHEY, CDR2 SMNVEV (reference sequence). With 7 bases removed from V and 4 bases from J, the gap between germline ends came to 19 bases. The CDR3 contains 15 residues. The chain's CDR3 is CASTSRVVGVTEAFF. CDR3 DNA: TGTGCCAGCACCTCCAGGGTAGTGGGTGTCACTGAAGCTTTCTTT.

This clonotype was seen many times. V usage is TRBV20-1 and J usage is TRBJ2-6; the D is unclear. Germline V gene sequence: CDR1 DFQATT, CDR2 SNEGSKA (reference sequence). The CDR3 totals 13 residues. The V end lost 6 bases, the J end lost 4 bases, and 10 bases lay between the germline ends. The CDR3, as DNA: TGCAGTGCCGGAAGCCCGGGGGCCAACGTCCTGACTTTC. It codes for CSAGSPGANVLTF.

Many counts were recorded for this clonotype. V gene TRBV13 combines with J gene TRBJ2-2, with D unresolved. Trimming took off 2 bases at V and 6 bases at J, with 4 bases between the two ends. CDR3 length equals 12 residues. Germline values: CDR1 PRHDT, CDR2 FYEKMQ (reference sequence). The CDR3 DNA reads as TGTGCCAGCAGCTTATTCCCCGGGGAGCTGTTTTTT. Its protein is CASSLFPGELFF.